This T cell receptor (beta chain) was profiled in a study of tumor T cells in aggressive B-cell lymphoma. The assay was immunoSEQ multiplex PCR, and TCRdb's table has in-frame clones only and misses some. Among about 1,200 clones listed, around 92% were seen once. CDR1 and CDR2 (germline): SQVTM, ANQGSEA. The CDR3 contains 15 residues. Trimming took 6 bases from V and 4 from J; bases not matched to a gene: 8. The J gene is TRBJ2-6, the V gene TRBV29-1; TRBD1 matches 8 bases. The specimen sequenced was tumor tissue. The clonotype comes from an adult with diffuse large B cell lymphoma. The CDR3 loop reads CSVWDRQAGANVLTF. The CDR3, as DNA: TGCAGCGTATGGGACAGGCAGGCAGGGGCCAACGTCCTGACTTTC.